Each of the 14 T cell receptor beta chains below was sequenced from the same sample in a study of blood T cell repertoires in COVID-19. Sequencing used immunoSEQ multiplex PCR; TCRdb keeps in-frame clones, though not all of them. The sample lists tens of thousands of clones, about four fifths occurring once. What was sequenced was peripheral blood. All receptors derive from a man over 45 with acute or convalescent COVID-19.

The chain couples TRBV29-1 to TRBJ2-1; D perhaps matches TRBD1 (6 bases). Germline V gives CDR1 SQVTM, CDR2 ANQGSEA. CDR3 length: 16 amino acids. Deletions cut 6 bases from V and 2 bases from J, with 20 bases between. CDR3 amino acids: CSVAWGKDSTYNEQFF. The CDR3, as DNA: TGCAGCGTCGCTTGGGGGAAGGACAGTACCTACAATGAGCAGTTCTTC.

V gene TRBV15 combines with J gene TRBJ1-4; D call uncertain. The CDR3 is made up of 16 amino acids. V lost 0 bases and J 11 bases, leaving 19 bases between the germline ends. Germline assignment: CDR1 LNHNV and CDR2 YYDKDF (reference sequence). CDR3: CATSRDISAMVRKLFF. The CDR3 DNA reads TGTGCCACCAGCAGAGATATTAGCGCGATGGTGAGGAAACTGTTTTTT.

This clone was seen a few times. V usage is TRBV6-2 or TRBV6-3 and J usage is TRBJ2-7; maybe TRBD1 (5 bases). Trimming cost V 0 bases and J 2 bases, with 11 bases left between them. CDR1 and CDR2 from the germline V gene are MNHEY and SVGEGT. This CDR3 contains 15 residues. CDR3 region: CASSYSEGETYEQYF. The CDR3 bases are TGTGCCAGCAGTTACTCGGAAGGGGAAACCTACGAGCAGTACTTC.

The rearrangement joins TRBV7-2 to TRBJ2-5; 15 nucleotides agree with TRBD2. Germline trimming cut 5 bases from V and 4 bases from J; bases unmatched to any gene: 8. The CDR3 loop spans 17 amino acids. Germline V gene lookup returns CDR1 SGHTA and CDR2 FQGNSA. CDR3 nucleotide sequence: TGTGCCAGCAGCACGGGACTAGCGGGGGGTGTAGGAGAGACCCAGTACTTC. This encodes CASSTGLAGGVGETQYF.

This rearrangement joins TRBV19 to TRBJ2-7; TRBD1 matches at 9 bases. V shed 6 bases, J shed 7 bases, and the junction held 7 bases outside the gene matches. Germline values: CDR1 LNHDA, CDR2 SQIVND (reference sequence). This CDR3 contains 13 residues. The CDR3 DNA sequence: TGTGCCAGTAGCAGGGACAGGGTAAGGGAGCAGTACTTC. Its protein is CASSRDRVREQYF. The whole variable domain, remainder taken from reference TRBV19 and TRBJ2-7, is DGGITQSPKYLFRKEGQNVTLSCEQNLNHDAMYWYRQDPGQGLRLIYYSQIVNDFQKGDIAEGYSVSREKKESFPLTVTSAQKNPTAFYLCASSRDRVREQYFGPGTRLTVT.

This chain uses TRBV3-1 (or the pseudogene TRBV3-2) with TRBJ2-2; the match to TRBD2 covers 9 bases. The V segment lost 4 bases and the J segment 7 bases; nucleotides outside the gene matches: 7. Germline assignment: CDR1 LGHDT and CDR2 YNNKEL (reference sequence). There are 15 residues in the CDR3. The DNA for the CDR3 is TGTGCCAGCAGCCCTCTAGCGGGAAGGCACGGGGAGCTGTTTTTT. It encodes CASSPLAGRHGELFF.

This chain connects TRBV10-3 to TRBJ1-1; D call uncertain. Trimming pared 9 bases from V and 4 bases from J, leaving 15 bases between. The CDR3 runs 13 residues. Looked up from germline, CDR1 is ENHRY and CDR2 is SYGVKD. CDR3 in DNA: TGTGCCATAACTCCGGGGAAATCCACTGAAGCTTTCTTT. It is translated as CAITPGKSTEAFF.

The rearrangement links TRBV6-5 to TRBJ1-6, with a tentative D call TRBD1 (5 bases). The CDR3 contains 15 residues. Between the trimmed V and J ends, which lost 6 bases and 5 bases, there was a span of 14 bases. Per germline, CDR1 MNHEY and CDR2 SVGAGI. The CDR3 spells CASRGNQGDNSPLHF. CDR3 DNA: TGTGCCAGCAGGGGCAACCAAGGGGATAATTCACCCCTCCACTTT.

The gene calls are TRBV7-9 and TRBJ2-7; 9 bases agree with TRBD2. The CDR3 spans 15 residues. Per the germline V gene, CDR1 is SEHNR and CDR2 is FQNEAQ (reference sequence). V was pared by 5 bases and J by 6 bases, with 11 bases of the junction left unmatched. The CDR3 sequence: CASSDRSSGKIEQYF. The CDR3 DNA reads TGTGCCAGCAGCGATCGGTCTAGCGGGAAGATCGAGCAGTACTTC. Together with reference TRBV7-9 and TRBJ2-7, the CDR3 gives the full variable domain: DTGVSQNPRHKITKRGQNVTFRCDPISEHNRLYWYRQTLGQGPEFLTYFQNEAQLEKSRLLSDRFSAERPKGSFSTLEIQRTEQGDSAMYLCASSDRSSGKIEQYFGPGTRLTVT.

Here the CDR3 reads CASSPFGQVNQPQHF. Here the CDR3 DNA reads TGTGCCAGCTCACCATTCGGACAGGTAAATCAGCCCCAGCATTTT. The chain carries TRBV18 and TRBJ1-5, with TRBD1 matching 7 bases. This CDR3 is 15 amino acids long. J was trimmed by 4 bases and V by 2 bases; bases with no gene match: 5. Germline CDR1 reads KGHSH; CDR2 reads LQKENI.

The gene calls are TRBV5-1 and TRBJ2-2; weak D call: TRBD1 (5 bases). V shed 2 bases and J shed 3 bases, with 8 bases lying between them. The CDR3 covers 14 residues. Germline V gene data show CDR1 as SGHRS and CDR2 as YFSETQ. In DNA form, the CDR3 reads TGCGCCAGCAGCTTTCAGGGTGACACCGGGGAGCTGTTTTTT. Protein product: CASSFQGDTGELFF.

The chain couples TRBV7-2 to TRBJ2-1; 13 bases fit TRBD2. The CDR3 covers 16 residues. J was trimmed by 4 bases and V by 5 bases; bases with no gene match: 5. Germline V gene sequence: CDR1 SGHTA, CDR2 FQGNSA. In DNA, the CDR3 is TGTGCCAGCAGCATCGGACTAGCGGGAGTGTACAATGAGCAGTTCTTC. Amino acids: CASSIGLAGVYNEQFF.

The V gene is TRBV20-1, the J gene TRBJ2-5; TRBD2 aligns across 11 bases. Germline V lookup: CDR1 DFQATT, CDR2 SNEGSKA (reference sequence). V trimming: 3 bases; J trimming: 2 bases; junction bases outside the gene matches: 11. This CDR3 region has 17 residues. The CDR3 sequence: CSASLYLGLAEQETQYF. In DNA form, the CDR3 reads TGCAGTGCTAGTCTCTATCTGGGACTAGCGGAGCAAGAGACCCAGTACTTC.

The rearrangement joins TRBV5-5 to TRBJ2-2, with a tentative D call TRBD1 (6 bases). V shed 2 bases and J shed 5 bases, with 10 bases lying between them. The CDR3 loop spans 14 amino acids. Per the germline V gene, CDR1 is SGHKS and CDR2 is YYEKEE (reference sequence). The DNA for the CDR3 is TGTGCCAGCAGCTTTAGGGGGTTTACCGGGGAGCTGTTTTTT. This translates into CASSFRGFTGELFF.